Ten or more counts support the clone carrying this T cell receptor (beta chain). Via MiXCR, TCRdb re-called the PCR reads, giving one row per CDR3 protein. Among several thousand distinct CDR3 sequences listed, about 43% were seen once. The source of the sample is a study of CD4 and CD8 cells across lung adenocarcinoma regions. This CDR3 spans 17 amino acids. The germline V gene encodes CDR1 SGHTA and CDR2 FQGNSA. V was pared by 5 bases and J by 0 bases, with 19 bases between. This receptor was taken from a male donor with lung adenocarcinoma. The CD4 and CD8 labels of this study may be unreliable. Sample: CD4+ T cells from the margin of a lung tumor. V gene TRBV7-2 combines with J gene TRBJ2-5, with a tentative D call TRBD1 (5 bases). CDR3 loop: CASSAFGGHLNQETQYF. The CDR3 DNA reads TGTGCCAGCAGCGCCTTCGGCGGACACCTGAACCAAGAGACCCAGTACTTC.